The TCR beta chain under discussion was sequenced for a study of technical replicates of blood from a few donors. Clones were read by immunoSEQ multiplex PCR, and TCRdb kept only the in-frame ones, dropping some. This sample has 75,000 to 80,000 clones, with 94% found just once. This receptor was identified in a human donor in good health. The sequenced sample was T cells isolated from PBMCs.

The CDR3 here is CASSYREGYGYTF. Here the CDR3 DNA reads TGTGCCAGCAGTTACAGGGAGGGCTATGGCTACACCTTC. The chain uses TRBV27 and TRBJ1-2; possibly TRBD1 for D (6 bases). The CDR3 sequence is 13 residues long. Germline V gives CDR1 MNHEY, CDR2 SMNVEV (reference sequence). Trimming pared 4 bases from V and 4 bases from J, leaving 10 bases between.